This T cell receptor beta chain was profiled in a study of blood T cell repertoires in COVID-19. The wider study: Both acute and convalescent COVID-19 samples were obtained from the United States, Italy and Spain. Nucleic acid was either cDNA or gDNA, and it came from T cells, B-cell-depleted T cells, or PBMCs.

The authors' processing: Estimates of nucleated cell counts were drawn from the amplification of reference gene primers. This table comes from immunoSEQ multiplex PCR, and its TCRdb copy is limited to in-frame clones, with some not included. V and J calls and clone size are those listed in that table; D and trimming were worked out from the DNA. Of approximately 210,000 clones listed, 75% to 90% are singletons. Germline V gene data show CDR1 as SGHTA and CDR2 as FQGNSA. The CDR3 is 13 amino acids. Trimming shortened V by 7 bases and J by 6 bases, and 10 bases separated the two germline ends. This clonotype was obtained from a middle-aged woman with acute or convalescent COVID-19. The chain joins TRBV7-2 to TRBJ1-6; D may be TRBD1 (5 bases). Material for sequencing was peripheral blood. CDR3 protein: CASTPRGNSPLHF. For the CDR3, the DNA is TGTGCCAGCACCCCAAGGGGTAATTCACCCCTCCACTTT.